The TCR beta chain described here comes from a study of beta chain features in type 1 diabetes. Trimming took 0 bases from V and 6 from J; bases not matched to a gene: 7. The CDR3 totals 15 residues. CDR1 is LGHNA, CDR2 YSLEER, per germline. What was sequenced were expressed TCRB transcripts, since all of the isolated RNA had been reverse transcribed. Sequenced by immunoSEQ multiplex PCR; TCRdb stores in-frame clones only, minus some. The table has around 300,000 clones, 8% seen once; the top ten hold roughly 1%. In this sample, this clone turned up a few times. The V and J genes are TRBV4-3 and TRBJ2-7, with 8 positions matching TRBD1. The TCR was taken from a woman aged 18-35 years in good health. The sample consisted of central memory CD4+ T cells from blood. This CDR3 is CASSQEVTGVGEQYV. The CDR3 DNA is TGCGCCAGCAGCCAAGAGGTGACAGGGGTGGGCGAGCAGTACGTC.